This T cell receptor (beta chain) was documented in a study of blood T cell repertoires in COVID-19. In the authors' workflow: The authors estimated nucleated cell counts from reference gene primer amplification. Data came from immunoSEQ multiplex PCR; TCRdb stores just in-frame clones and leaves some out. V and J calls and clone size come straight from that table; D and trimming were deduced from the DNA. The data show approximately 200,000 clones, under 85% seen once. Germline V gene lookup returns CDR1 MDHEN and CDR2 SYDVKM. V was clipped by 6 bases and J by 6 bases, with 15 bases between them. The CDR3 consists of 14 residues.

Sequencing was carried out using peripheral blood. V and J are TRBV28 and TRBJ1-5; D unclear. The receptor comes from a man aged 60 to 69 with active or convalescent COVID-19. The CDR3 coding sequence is TGTGCCAGCAGCACCCCTGGCTGGGCTCAGCCCCAGCATTTT. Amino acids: CASSTPGWAQPQHF.